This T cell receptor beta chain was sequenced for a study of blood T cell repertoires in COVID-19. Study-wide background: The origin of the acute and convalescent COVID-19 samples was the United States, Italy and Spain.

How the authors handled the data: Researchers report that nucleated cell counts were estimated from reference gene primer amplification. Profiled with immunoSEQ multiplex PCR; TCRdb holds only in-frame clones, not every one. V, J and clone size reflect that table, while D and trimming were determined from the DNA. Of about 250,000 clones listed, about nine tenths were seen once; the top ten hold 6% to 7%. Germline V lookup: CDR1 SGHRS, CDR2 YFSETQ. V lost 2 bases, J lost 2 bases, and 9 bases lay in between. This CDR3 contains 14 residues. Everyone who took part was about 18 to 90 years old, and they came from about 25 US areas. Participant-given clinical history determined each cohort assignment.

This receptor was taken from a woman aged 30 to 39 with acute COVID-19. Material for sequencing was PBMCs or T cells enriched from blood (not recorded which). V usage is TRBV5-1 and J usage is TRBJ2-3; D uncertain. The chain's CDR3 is CASSFSDNTDTQYF. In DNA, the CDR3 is TGCGCCAGCAGCTTCTCAGATAACACAGATACGCAGTATTTT.